Listed below are T cell receptor beta chains from one sample, sequenced in a study of T cells in Graves' hyperthyroidism and ophthalmopathy. MiXCR was run by TCRdb on the multiplex PCR reads, yielding one entry per CDR3 protein. The table records around 270,000 distinct CDR3 sequences, roughly 19% of them present only once. The sequencing input was blood. The receptor source for this set is a man aged 50-60 years with Graves' ophthalmopathy. CDR3s include the opening cysteine and the closing phenylalanine or tryptophan. Fields, in order: CDR3 protein, CDR3 DNA, V gene, D gene, clone size, J gene. D genes are given only for firm matches. The size field is filled for only some rows; it gives once, few, many or a size class.

CDR3 protein: CASSLEAYSAYEQYF
CDR3 DNA: TGTGCCAGCAGCTTGGAGGCCTACAGTGCCTACGAGCAGTACTTC
V gene: TRBV5-6
D gene: .
clone size: .
J gene: TRBJ2-7

CDR3 protein: CAGSIPGHHTGELFF
CDR3 DNA: TGTGCCGGCAGCATTCCGGGACACCACACCGGGGAGCTGTTTTTT
V gene: TRBV12-3/TRBV12-4
D gene: .
clone size: .
J gene: TRBJ2-2

CDR3 protein: CASSVEWAGNGYTF
CDR3 DNA: TGTGCCAGCAGCGTAGAATGGGCAGGGAATGGCTACACCTTC
V gene: TRBV9
D gene: .
clone size: few
J gene: TRBJ1-2

CDR3 protein: CASSSLNSASETDTQYF
CDR3 DNA: TGTGCCAGCAGCTCACTAAACTCCGCTAGCGAAACAGATACGCAGTATTTT
V gene: TRBV5-6
D gene: .
clone size: .
J gene: TRBJ2-3

CDR3 protein: CASSLGGDTGELFF
CDR3 DNA: TGTGCCAGCAGCTTAGGGGGGGACACCGGGGAGCTGTTTTTT
V gene: TRBV7-3
D gene: TRBD2
clone size: many
J gene: TRBJ2-2

CDR3 protein: CASSSSDFSYNEQFF
CDR3 DNA: TGTGCCAGCAGTTCATCGGACTTCTCCTACAATGAGCAGTTCTTC
V gene: TRBV6-1
D gene: .
clone size: few
J gene: TRBJ2-1

CDR3 protein: CSAPAGASYEQYF
CDR3 DNA: TGCAGTGCTCCAGCGGGAGCTTCCTACGAGCAGTACTTC
V gene: TRBV20-1
D gene: TRBD2
clone size: many
J gene: TRBJ2-7

CDR3 protein: CSVEDTDRGNTEAFF
CDR3 DNA: TGCAGCGTTGAAGATACCGACAGGGGGAACACTGAAGCTTTCTTT
V gene: TRBV29-1
D gene: TRBD1
clone size: many
J gene: TRBJ1-1

CDR3 protein: CSARDGQNNYGYTF
CDR3 DNA: TGCAGTGCTAGAGACGGACAGAACAACTATGGCTACACCTTC
V gene: TRBV20-1
D gene: .
clone size: .
J gene: TRBJ1-2

CDR3 protein: CASSYGGQGEWYGNQPQHF
CDR3 DNA: TGTGCCAGCAGTTACGGGGGACAGGGGGAATGGTACGGCAATCAGCCCCAGCATTTT
V gene: TRBV6-5
D gene: TRBD1
clone size: .
J gene: TRBJ1-5

CDR3 protein: CASSQVSDTGELFF
CDR3 DNA: TGTGCCAGCAGCCAGGTCTCCGACACCGGGGAGCTGTTTTTT
V gene: TRBV3-1
D gene: .
clone size: many
J gene: TRBJ2-2

CDR3 protein: CASVYREVETQYF
CDR3 DNA: TGTGCCAGCGTCTACAGGGAAGTGGAGACCCAGTACTTC
V gene: TRBV2
D gene: .
clone size: many
J gene: TRBJ2-5

CDR3 protein: CASSLTGKNTEAFF
CDR3 DNA: TGTGCCAGCAGTTTAACAGGGAAGAACACTGAAGCTTTCTTT
V gene: TRBV28
D gene: .
clone size: few
J gene: TRBJ1-1

CDR3 protein: CASSLSRQTQETQYF
CDR3 DNA: TGCGCCAGCAGCTTGTCCAGACAGACCCAAGAGACCCAGTACTTC
V gene: TRBV5-1
D gene: .
clone size: .
J gene: TRBJ2-5

CDR3 protein: CASSYPTGRSYEQYF
CDR3 DNA: TGTGCCAGCAGCTACCCTACGGGGAGGTCTTACGAGCAGTACTTC
V gene: TRBV6-1
D gene: .
clone size: few
J gene: TRBJ2-7

CDR3 protein: CASRIKAGAWNEQFF
CDR3 DNA: TGTGCCAGCAGGATTAAAGCGGGAGCATGGAATGAGCAGTTCTTC
V gene: TRBV6-1
D gene: TRBD2
clone size: many
J gene: TRBJ2-1

CDR3 protein: CSAIIAPKQNTEAFF
CDR3 DNA: TGCAGTGCTATTATAGCGCCGAAACAGAACACTGAAGCTTTCTTT
V gene: TRBV20-1
D gene: .
clone size: many
J gene: TRBJ1-1

CDR3 protein: CSALGANTGELFF
CDR3 DNA: TGCAGTGCTCTCGGGGCGAACACCGGGGAGCTGTTTTTT
V gene: TRBV20-1
D gene: .
clone size: .
J gene: TRBJ2-2

CDR3 protein: CASSESNRLGSYNEQFF
CDR3 DNA: TGTGCCAGCAGTGAATCGAATCGGCTAGGTTCCTACAATGAGCAGTTCTTC
V gene: TRBV6-9
D gene: .
clone size: .
J gene: TRBJ2-1

CDR3 protein: CSARSRTQVRGEQYF
CDR3 DNA: TGCAGTGCTAGATCACGGACTCAAGTGAGGGGCGAGCAGTACTTC
V gene: TRBV20-1
D gene: .
clone size: many
J gene: TRBJ2-7

CDR3 protein: CSARKRGTDTQYF
CDR3 DNA: TGCAGTGCTAGGAAGCGGGGCACAGATACGCAGTATTTT
V gene: TRBV20-1
D gene: .
clone size: many
J gene: TRBJ2-3

CDR3 protein: CASSEQGYTEAFF
CDR3 DNA: TGTGCCAGCAGTGAGCAGGGCTACACTGAAGCTTTCTTT
V gene: TRBV28
D gene: .
clone size: few
J gene: TRBJ1-1

CDR3 protein: CASSLGRRLTNEKLFF
CDR3 DNA: TGTGCCAGCAGCTTAGGGCGGCGGCTGACTAATGAAAAACTGTTTTTT
V gene: TRBV11-2
D gene: .
clone size: few
J gene: TRBJ1-4

CDR3 protein: CASSSSGSPGDTQYF
CDR3 DNA: TGCGCCAGCAGCAGTAGCGGGAGCCCCGGGGATACGCAGTATTTT
V gene: TRBV5-1
D gene: TRBD2
clone size: many
J gene: TRBJ2-3

CDR3 protein: CAWSVGAVNGYTF
CDR3 DNA: TGTGCCTGGAGTGTAGGGGCAGTGAATGGCTACACCTTC
V gene: TRBV30
D gene: .
clone size: many
J gene: TRBJ1-2

CDR3 protein: CASSSNLRGRGSYGYTF
CDR3 DNA: TGTGCCAGCAGTTCTAATCTCAGGGGGCGGGGGTCCTATGGCTACACCTTC
V gene: TRBV12-3/TRBV12-4
D gene: TRBD1
clone size: few
J gene: TRBJ1-2

CDR3 protein: CASSPLGGGGNQPQHF
CDR3 DNA: TGCGCCAGCAGCCCCCTCGGGGGGGGGGGCAATCAGCCCCAGCATTTT
V gene: TRBV4-1
D gene: .
clone size: once
J gene: TRBJ1-5

CDR3 protein: CASSIPGQGFLTQHF
CDR3 DNA: TGTGCCAGCAGCATTCCGGGACAGGGATTTCTAACCCAGCATTTT
V gene: TRBV6-1
D gene: TRBD1
clone size: .
J gene: TRBJ1-5

CDR3 protein: CAISGGNRGTGGYTF
CDR3 DNA: TGTGCCATCAGTGGGGGGAACAGAGGGACAGGCGGCTACACCTTC
V gene: TRBV10-3
D gene: TRBD1
clone size: .
J gene: TRBJ1-2

CDR3 protein: CASSVGSLNEQFF
CDR3 DNA: TGCGCCAGCAGCGTTGGGTCCCTCAATGAGCAGTTCTTC
V gene: TRBV5-1
D gene: .
clone size: .
J gene: TRBJ2-1

CDR3 protein: CASSLTSGSHEQFF
CDR3 DNA: TGTGCCAGCAGCTTGACTAGCGGGAGCCATGAGCAGTTCTTC
V gene: TRBV7-3
D gene: TRBD2
clone size: many
J gene: TRBJ2-1

CDR3 protein: CASSFPRTEAFF
CDR3 DNA: TGTGCCAGCAGCTTTCCTAGGACTGAAGCTTTCTTT
V gene: TRBV12-3/TRBV12-4
D gene: .
clone size: many
J gene: TRBJ1-1

CDR3 protein: CASSRTGGVYEQYF
CDR3 DNA: TGTGCCAGCAGCCGGACAGGGGGCGTTTACGAGCAGTACTTC
V gene: TRBV27
D gene: TRBD1
clone size: many
J gene: TRBJ2-7

CDR3 protein: CASSPRGGRAGELFF
CDR3 DNA: TGCGCCAGCAGCCCGAGGGGCGGGAGGGCCGGGGAGCTGTTTTTT
V gene: TRBV5-1
D gene: TRBD2
clone size: many
J gene: TRBJ2-2

CDR3 protein: CASSPALQETQYF
CDR3 DNA: TGTGCCAGCTCACCGGCCTTACAAGAGACCCAGTACTTC
V gene: TRBV18
D gene: .
clone size: few
J gene: TRBJ2-5

CDR3 protein: CAISASPGSSEEQYF
CDR3 DNA: TGTGCCATCAGTGCCTCTCCGGGATCATCGGAGGAGCAGTACTTC
V gene: TRBV10-3
D gene: .
clone size: many
J gene: TRBJ2-7

CDR3 protein: CASTGSTEAFF
CDR3 DNA: TGTGCCAGTACCGGTAGTACTGAAGCTTTCTTT
V gene: TRBV19
D gene: .
clone size: many
J gene: TRBJ1-1

CDR3 protein: CASSVDGRGTDTQYF
CDR3 DNA: TGTGCCAGCAGCGTAGATGGCAGGGGCACAGATACGCAGTATTTT
V gene: TRBV9
D gene: .
clone size: once
J gene: TRBJ2-3

CDR3 protein: CASSSHETPDSRGGNEQFF
CDR3 DNA: TGTGCCAGCAGCTCCCACGAAACCCCAGACTCCCGGGGTGGCAATGAGCAGTTCTTC
V gene: TRBV13
D gene: .
clone size: .
J gene: TRBJ2-1

CDR3 protein: CASRWSGRSNQPQHF
CDR3 DNA: TGTGCCAGTAGATGGTCTGGACGGAGCAATCAGCCCCAGCATTTT
V gene: TRBV19
D gene: .
clone size: few
J gene: TRBJ1-5

CDR3 protein: CASSLLGGTGEQFF
CDR3 DNA: TGCGCCAGCAGCCTCCTAGGGGGGACAGGTGAGCAGTTCTTC
V gene: TRBV4-1
D gene: TRBD1
clone size: few
J gene: TRBJ2-1

CDR3 protein: CASSEGSDTQYF
CDR3 DNA: TGTGCCAGCAGTGAAGGCTCGGATACGCAGTATTTT
V gene: TRBV2
D gene: .
clone size: many
J gene: TRBJ2-3

CDR3 protein: CSARVWGGSPYEQYF
CDR3 DNA: TGCAGTGCTAGAGTTTGGGGCGGGAGTCCATACGAGCAGTACTTC
V gene: TRBV20-1
D gene: TRBD2
clone size: many
J gene: TRBJ2-7

CDR3 protein: CASSGSGWELFF
CDR3 DNA: TGTGCCAGCAGCGGCTCGGGGTGGGAGCTGTTTTTT
V gene: TRBV11-3
D gene: .
clone size: few
J gene: TRBJ2-2

CDR3 protein: CASSELVRNSYEQYF
CDR3 DNA: TGTGCCAGCAGTGAATTAGTCAGAAACTCCTACGAGCAGTACTTC
V gene: TRBV6-1
D gene: .
clone size: .
J gene: TRBJ2-7

CDR3 protein: CASSQGTGGRPQHF
CDR3 DNA: TGTGCCAGCAGCCAAGGTACAGGGGGTAGGCCCCAGCATTTT
V gene: TRBV3-1
D gene: TRBD1
clone size: many
J gene: TRBJ1-5

CDR3 protein: CSARDITETYEQYF
CDR3 DNA: TGCAGTGCTAGAGATATTACAGAAACCTACGAGCAGTACTTC
V gene: TRBV20-1
D gene: .
clone size: once
J gene: TRBJ2-7

CDR3 protein: CSARAETGYSPLHF
CDR3 DNA: TGCAGTGCTAGAGCTGAGACAGGATATTCACCCCTCCACTTT
V gene: TRBV20-1
D gene: .
clone size: .
J gene: TRBJ1-6

CDR3 protein: CASTLTDSPGYEQYF
CDR3 DNA: TGTGCCAGCACCCTAACGGACAGCCCCGGGTACGAGCAGTACTTC
V gene: TRBV11-2
D gene: .
clone size: many
J gene: TRBJ2-7

CDR3 protein: CASTSGTNYNEQFF
CDR3 DNA: TGTGCCAGCACTAGCGGGACAAACTACAATGAGCAGTTCTTC
V gene: TRBV9
D gene: TRBD2
clone size: .
J gene: TRBJ2-1

CDR3 protein: CASGPRDRPYEQYF
CDR3 DNA: TGTGCCAGCGGCCCCCGGGACAGACCTTACGAGCAGTACTTC
V gene: TRBV2
D gene: TRBD1
clone size: few
J gene: TRBJ2-7